These T cell receptor beta chains were read from a single sample in a study of read filtering for tumor transcriptome and immune sequencing. TCRdb re-derived calls from the reads in MiXCR, one entry per CDR3 protein. This sample has some 62,000 distinct CDR3 sequences; approximately 15% occur once, and the top ten carry 45%. The source material was a population of CD138-negative cells sorted from bone marrow. These receptors all stem from a donor at least 40 years old with multiple myeloma. The CDR3 runs from the conserved cysteine through the conserved F or W. Fields, in order: V gene, J gene, CDR3 length, CDR3 protein.

TRBV3-1	TRBJ1-2	15	CASSQGGVSPYGYTF
TRBV6-1	TRBJ2-7	16	CASTTNLLATPYEQYF
TRBV7-9	TRBJ2-7	12	CASRGLTYEQYF
TRBV20-1	TRBJ2-1	15	CSASPLAGGHNEQFF
TRBV12-3/TRBV12-4	TRBJ2-6	14	CASKRPSGANVLTF
TRBV14	TRBJ2-5	13	CASSLRSEETQYF
TRBV7-9	TRBJ2-7	14	CASSFAGIVYEQYF
TRBV14	TRBJ2-7	16	CASSQFISGGAYEQYF
TRBV29-1	TRBJ2-6	19	CSVETTGDGGLSGANVLTF
TRBV7-8	TRBJ2-3	17	CASSPRVDRASTDTQYF
TRBV9	TRBJ1-1	13	CASSEGADTEAFF
TRBV7-9	TRBJ2-2	14	CASSANPGTGELFF
TRBV12-3/TRBV12-4	TRBJ1-5	14	CASSGTGGYQPQHF
TRBV15	TRBJ2-1	14	CATRHASGDNEQFF
TRBV5-1	TRBJ2-1	18	CASSLAQLAGGPHNEQFF
TRBV27	TRBJ2-7	14	CASSLVGDLYERYF
TRBV29-1	TRBJ1-1	11	CSVASGPEAFF
TRBV20-1	TRBJ2-7	11	CSASPVHEQYF
TRBV20-1	TRBJ2-1	14	CSAKLAEGGNEQFF
TRBV24-1	TRBJ1-2	15	CATSGPRGFADGYTF
TRBV7-8	TRBJ2-1	13	CASSPTSYNEQFF
TRBV3-1	TRBJ2-2	15	CASRTTSGNTGELFF
TRBV7-2	TRBJ2-1	17	CASSFLAGGSPYNEQFF